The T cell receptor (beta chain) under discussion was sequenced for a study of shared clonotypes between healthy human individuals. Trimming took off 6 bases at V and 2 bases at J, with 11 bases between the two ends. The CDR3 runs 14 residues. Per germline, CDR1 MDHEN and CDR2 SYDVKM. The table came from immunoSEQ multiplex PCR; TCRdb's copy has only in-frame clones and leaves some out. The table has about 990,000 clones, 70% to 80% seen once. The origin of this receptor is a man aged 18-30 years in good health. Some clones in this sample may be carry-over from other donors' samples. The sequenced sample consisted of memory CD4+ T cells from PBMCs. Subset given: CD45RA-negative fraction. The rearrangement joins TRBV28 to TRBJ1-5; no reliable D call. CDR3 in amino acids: CASRGIGGNQPQHF. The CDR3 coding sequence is TGTGCCAGCAGAGGCATAGGTGGCAATCAGCCCCAGCATTTT.